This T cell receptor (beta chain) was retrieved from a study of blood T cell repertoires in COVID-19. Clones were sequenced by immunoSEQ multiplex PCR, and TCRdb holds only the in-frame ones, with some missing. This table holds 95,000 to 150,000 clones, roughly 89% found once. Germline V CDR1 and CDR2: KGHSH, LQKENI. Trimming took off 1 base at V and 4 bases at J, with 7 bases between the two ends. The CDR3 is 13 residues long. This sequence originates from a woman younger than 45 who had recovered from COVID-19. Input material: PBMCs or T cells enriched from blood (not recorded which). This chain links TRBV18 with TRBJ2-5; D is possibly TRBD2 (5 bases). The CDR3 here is CASSPQRVETQYF. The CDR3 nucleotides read TGTGCCAGCTCACCACAGAGGGTAGAGACCCAGTACTTC.